The 14 T cell receptor beta chains below come from one sample, sequenced in a study of identical twins. Via MiXCR, TCRdb re-called the 5' RACE reads, giving one row per CDR3 protein. The table has about 240,000 distinct CDR3 sequences, about 10% seen once. The specimen sequenced was memory T cells sorted from blood. These TCRs come from a man aged 50-59 years in good health.

The CDR3 coding sequence is TGTGCCAGCAGTTTAGGGGCCAGCTATGGCTACACCTTC. Translation: CASSLGASYGYTF. The chain employs TRBV6-5 and TRBJ1-2; D perhaps matches TRBD1 (5 bases). V was pared by 4 bases and J by 4 bases, with 10 bases between. The CDR3 has 13 residues. Germline assignment: CDR1 MNHEY and CDR2 SVGAGI.

In its sample, this clonotype was seen many times. An end of the junction does not agree with germline; a read error may underlie this. This chain links TRBV6-1 with TRBJ1-1; TRBD1 might be the D (6 bases). Germline CDR1 MNHNS, CDR2 SASEGT. This CDR3 has 14 amino acids. The CDR3 loop reads CASSEQGRITEVFF. The CDR3 DNA reads TGTGCCAGCAGTGAACAGGGGAGGATCACTGAAGTTTTCTTT.

At least ten counts were recorded for this clonotype. The V call is TRBV10-3, the J call TRBJ2-3, with no clear D. CDR1 is ENHRY and CDR2 is SYGVKD in the germline V gene. The CDR3 sequence is 14 residues long. V was trimmed by 10 bases and J by 4 bases, leaving 18 bases between them. The CDR3 spells CANSPPENPDTQYF. The CDR3 DNA reads TGTGCCAACTCCCCCCCGGAGAACCCAGATACGCAGTATTTT.

This clonotype was recorded at least ten times. The rearrangement uses TRBV5-6 and TRBJ2-3, with a tentative D call TRBD1 (5 bases). V was cut by 0 bases and J by 5 bases, with 10 bases left in between. Germline V gives CDR1 SGHDT, CDR2 YYEEEE. The CDR3 spans 14 residues. The CDR3 DNA reads as TGTGCCAGCAGCTTGGTGGCAGGGCTAGATACGCAGTATTTT. Amino acid sequence: CASSLVAGLDTQYF.

This clonotype was seen many times. The V call is TRBV10-3, the J call TRBJ1-5; D unresolved. Per germline, CDR1 ENHRY and CDR2 SYGVKD. The V end was cut by 0 bases, the J end by 5 bases, with 2 bases between. The length of the CDR3 is 12 residues. The CDR3 reads CAISESDQPQHF. Here the CDR3 DNA reads TGTGCCATCAGTGAGTCGGATCAGCCCCAGCATTTT.

The sample holds many counts of this clonotype. The chain has TRBV5-6 and TRBJ2-7; maybe TRBD1 (5 bases). Germline CDR1 is SGHDT and CDR2 is YYEEEE. V lost 4 bases, J lost 3 bases, and 11 bases lay in between. The CDR3 has 13 residues. This CDR3 reads CASSADTDYEQYF. In DNA form, the CDR3 reads TGTGCCAGCAGCGCGGACACGGACTACGAGCAGTACTTC.

This clonotype came up a few times. The chain employs TRBV20-1 and TRBJ1-5, with 7 bases lining up with TRBD1. Germline CDR1 DFQATT, CDR2 SNEGSKA (reference sequence). This CDR3 contains 15 residues. Trimming took 6 bases from V and 5 from J; bases not matched to a gene: 13. CDR3 sequence (DNA): TGCAGTGCCAGCCAGGGGGGGGGAATTGATCAGCCCCAGCATTTT. It yields the protein CSASQGGGIDQPQHF.

V gene TRBV19 combines with J gene TRBJ1-2, with D perhaps TRBD1 (5 bases). The V end lost 6 bases, the J end lost 3 bases, and 20 bases lay between the germline ends. The CDR3 runs to 16 residues. In germline, CDR1 is LNHDA, CDR2 SQIVND (reference sequence). CDR3 coding DNA: TGTGCCAGTAGCACGACCCCGGCGGGACGGGACTATGGCTACACCTTC. This sequence encodes CASSTTPAGRDYGYTF.

This clonotype has at least ten counts. The gene calls are TRBV29-1 and TRBJ2-1; D might be TRBD2 (6 bases). V lost 0 bases and J 15 bases, leaving 21 bases between the germline ends. The length of the CDR3 is 14 residues. The V gene's germline CDR1 is SQVTM and CDR2 ANQGSEA. CDR3 in amino acids: CSVEDPKLAQYRFF. DNA of the CDR3: TGCAGCGTTGAAGATCCTAAACTAGCTCAGTACCGGTTCTTC.

This clonotype has only a few counts. A much bigger clone sits one base away, suggesting this may be a read error. The chain joins TRBV12-3 or TRBV12-4 to TRBJ1-2; 8 positions agree with TRBD1. CDR3 length: 14 amino acids. CDR3 loop: CASSRQGWDGGYPF. In DNA, the CDR3 is TGTGCCAGCAGTAGACAGGGGTGGGATGGTGGCTACCCCTTC.

This clonotype was detected many times. This chain connects TRBV12-3 or TRBV12-4 to TRBJ2-6, with a weak D call TRBD1 (6 bases). This CDR3 has 17 amino acids. Trimming took off 6 bases at V and 3 bases at J, with 18 bases between the two ends. The DNA of the CDR3 is TGTGCCAGCAGCCGCCGTCAGGGGAATCGTGGGGCCAACGTCCTGACTTTC. This sequence encodes CASSRRQGNRGANVLTF.

The count of this clonotype is one. At one end the junction does not follow the germline gene, possibly because of a read error. The chain couples TRBV20-1 to TRBJ1-6, with D hard to call. Looked up from germline, CDR1 is DFQATT and CDR2 is SNEGSKA (reference sequence). The CDR3 extends over 15 amino acids. CDR3 nucleotide sequence: TGCAGTGCTAGAGATTCCACCGATTATAATTCACCCCTCCTCTTT. Its translation is CSARDSTDYNSPLLF.

In this sample, this clonotype turned up many times. This chain connects TRBV29-1 to TRBJ1-4, with TRBD1 matching over 9 bases. The ends lost 6 bases at V and 8 bases at J; junction bases unmatched: 7. The CDR3 has 13 residues. Looked up from germline, CDR1 is SQVTM and CDR2 is ANQGSEA. In DNA form, the CDR3 reads TGCAGCGTCATTGACAGGGGGATAGAAAAACTGTTTTTT. Translating it yields CSVIDRGIEKLFF.

This clonotype has just a few counts. The chain joins TRBV10-3 to TRBJ2-2, with 7 positions matching TRBD1. The V segment lost 7 bases and the J segment 0 bases; nucleotides outside the gene matches: 2. Germline assignment: CDR1 ENHRY and CDR2 SYGVKD. This CDR3 spans 14 amino acids. This CDR3 reads CAITGQTNTGELFF. CDR3 nucleotides: TGTGCCATCACGGGACAGACGAACACCGGGGAGCTGTTTTTT.